The sequence of this T cell receptor beta chain was determined in a study of T cell changes during pregnancy in multiple sclerosis. The method was immunoSEQ multiplex PCR; TCRdb's version includes in-frame clones alone and lacks a portion of them. The sample lists approximately 85,000 clones, 80% to 95% occurring once. This CDR3 contains 16 residues. V lost 3 bases to trimming and J lost 4 bases, with 18 bases between them. The germline V gene encodes CDR1 LGHNA and CDR2 YSLEER. Sequencing used peripheral blood, obtained in the first trimester of pregnancy. This TCR derives from a female donor with multiple sclerosis, enrolled in a pregnancy study. This chain connects TRBV4-3 to TRBJ1-2, with D maybe TRBD1 (5 bases). CDR3: CASSQDPMGLIYGYTF. The DNA of the CDR3 is TGCGCCAGCAGCCAGGACCCCATGGGACTGATCTATGGCTACACCTTC.